The clone carrying this T cell receptor (beta chain) was picked up a small number of times. These data belong to a study of blood T cell repertoires in COVID-19. Data came from immunoSEQ multiplex PCR; TCRdb stores just in-frame clones and leaves some out. Here the sample spans roughly 200,000 clones, about nine tenths being singletons. V was cut by 0 bases and J by 7 bases, with 9 bases left in between. The CDR3 is made up of 13 amino acids. CDR1 is SGHAT and CDR2 is FQNNGV in the germline V gene. The source material was PBMCs or T cells enriched from blood (not recorded which). The chain carries TRBV11-2 and TRBJ1-2; tentatively, D is TRBD1 (5 bases). This TCR came from a woman aged 40 to 49 with acute COVID-19. DNA for the CDR3: TGTGCCAGCAGCTTAGATCCCGGGGGTGGCTACACCTTC. Translation: CASSLDPGGGYTF.